Within the sample, the clone carrying this T cell receptor beta chain is medium-sized. What it recognizes is unknown. This CDR3 is built from 17 residues. Germline V gives CDR1 MNHEY, CDR2 SMNVEV (reference sequence). J gave up 10 bases and V 3 bases, and 18 bases lay outside the gene matches. The data derive from a study of neoadjuvant nivolumab and ipilimumab in lung cancer. Study-level results: TCR receptors were sequenced in few samples. Higher pretherapy blood TCR richness went with higher resected-tumor richness. From pretherapy to surgery, tumor richness and clonality rose with dual therapy. TCR richness and clonality were higher in tumors than adjacent uninvolved lung.

This table comes from immunoSEQ multiplex PCR, and its TCRdb copy is limited to in-frame clones, with some not included. The sample records about 18,000 clones, around 76% being singletons. This TCR was recovered from an adult with non-small cell lung cancer. The sample was tumor tissue, taken after neoadjuvant nivolumab, alone or with ipilimumab, at or shortly before surgery. The chain combines TRBV27 with TRBJ1-5; 7 bases are a match to TRBD1. CDR3 region: CASSFRKPDREDRPQHF. Written as DNA, the CDR3 is TGTGCCAGCAGTTTCCGCAAACCCGACAGGGAGGACAGACCCCAGCATTTT.